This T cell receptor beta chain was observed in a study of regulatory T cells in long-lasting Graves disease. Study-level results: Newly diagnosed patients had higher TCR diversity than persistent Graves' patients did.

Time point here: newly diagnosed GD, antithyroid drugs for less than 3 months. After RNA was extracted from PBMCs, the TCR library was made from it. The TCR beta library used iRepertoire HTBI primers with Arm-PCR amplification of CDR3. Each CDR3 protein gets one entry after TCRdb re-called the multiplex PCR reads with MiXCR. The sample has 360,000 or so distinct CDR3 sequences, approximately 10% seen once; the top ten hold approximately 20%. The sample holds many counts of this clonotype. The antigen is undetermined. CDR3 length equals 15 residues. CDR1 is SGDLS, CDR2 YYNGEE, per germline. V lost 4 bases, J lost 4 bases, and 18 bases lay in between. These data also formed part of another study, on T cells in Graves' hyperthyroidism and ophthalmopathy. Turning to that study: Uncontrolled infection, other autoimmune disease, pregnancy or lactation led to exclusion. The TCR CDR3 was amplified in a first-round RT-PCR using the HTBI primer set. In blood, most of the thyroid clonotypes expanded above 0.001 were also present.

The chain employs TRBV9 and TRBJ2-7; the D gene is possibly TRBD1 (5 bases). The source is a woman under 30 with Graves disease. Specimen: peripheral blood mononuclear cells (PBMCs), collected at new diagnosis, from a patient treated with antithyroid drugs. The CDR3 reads CASSSEVRGGYEQYF. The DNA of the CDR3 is TGTGCCAGCAGCTCAGAGGTTAGGGGTGGGTACGAGCAGTACTTC.